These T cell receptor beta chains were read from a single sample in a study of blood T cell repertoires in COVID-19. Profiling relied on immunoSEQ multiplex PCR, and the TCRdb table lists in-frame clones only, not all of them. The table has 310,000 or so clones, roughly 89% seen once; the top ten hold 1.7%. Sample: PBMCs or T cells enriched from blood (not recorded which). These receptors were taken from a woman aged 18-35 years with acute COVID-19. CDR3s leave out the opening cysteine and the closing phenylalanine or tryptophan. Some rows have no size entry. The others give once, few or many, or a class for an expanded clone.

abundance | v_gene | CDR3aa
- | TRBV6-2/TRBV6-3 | ASSSPGLAGVYEQY
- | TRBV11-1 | ASSATGASGNTIY
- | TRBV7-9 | ASSTSGRISYNEQF
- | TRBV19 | ASRFQGKGYGYT
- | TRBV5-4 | ASSLDLAHSYNEQF
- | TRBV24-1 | ATSDHRASYGYT
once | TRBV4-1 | ASSRRDSFAYEQY
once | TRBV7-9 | ASSFSLNEQF
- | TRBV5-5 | ASSLDPFDRESNEKLF
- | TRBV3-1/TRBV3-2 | ASSQRADGGGEEKLF
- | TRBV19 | ASSIATMMIGRGGNQPQH
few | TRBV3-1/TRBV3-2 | ASSRGLADPRVTGELF
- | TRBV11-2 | ASSLVTSGREGSIQY
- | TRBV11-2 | ASSPTPGQGGNTIY
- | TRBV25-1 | ASSATTRGRVNTEAF
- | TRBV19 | ASSIRLPGDRDNEQF
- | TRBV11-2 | ASGRDRGAGEQY
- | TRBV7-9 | ASSPNLGGGYNEQF
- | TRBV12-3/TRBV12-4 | ASRSGTDYGYT
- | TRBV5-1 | ASSSGTSPDTQY
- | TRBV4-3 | ASSPNRDQPQH
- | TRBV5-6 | ASSLRQGISNQPQH
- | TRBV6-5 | ASSYRQGVGQPQH
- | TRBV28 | ASSEDSMNTEAF
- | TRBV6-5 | ASSYSRQGGNSPLH
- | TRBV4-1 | ASSPDSIFGNTIY
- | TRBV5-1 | ASSLQQGLQDNEQF
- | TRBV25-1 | ASSPVGAVGETQY
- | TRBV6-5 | ASSQDRGLVEQY